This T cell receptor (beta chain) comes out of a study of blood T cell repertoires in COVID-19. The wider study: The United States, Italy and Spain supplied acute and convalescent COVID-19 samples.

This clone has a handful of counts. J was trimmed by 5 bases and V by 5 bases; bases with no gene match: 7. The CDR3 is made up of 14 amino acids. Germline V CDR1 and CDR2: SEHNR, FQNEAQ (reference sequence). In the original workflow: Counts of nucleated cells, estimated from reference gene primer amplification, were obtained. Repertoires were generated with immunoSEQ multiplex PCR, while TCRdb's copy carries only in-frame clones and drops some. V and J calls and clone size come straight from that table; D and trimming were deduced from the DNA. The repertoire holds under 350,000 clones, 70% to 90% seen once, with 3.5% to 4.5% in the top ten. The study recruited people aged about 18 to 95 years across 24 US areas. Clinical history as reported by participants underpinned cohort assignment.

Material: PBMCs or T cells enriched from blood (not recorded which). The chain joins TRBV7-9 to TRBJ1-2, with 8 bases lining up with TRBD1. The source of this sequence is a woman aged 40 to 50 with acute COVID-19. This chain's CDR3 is CASSPGQGQYGYTF. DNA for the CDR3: TGTGCCAGCAGCCCTGGACAGGGTCAATATGGCTACACCTTC. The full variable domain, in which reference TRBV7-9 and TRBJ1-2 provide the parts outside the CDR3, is DTGVSQNPRHKITKRGQNVTFRCDPISEHNRLYWYRQTLGQGPEFLTYFQNEAQLEKSRLLSDRFSAERPKGSFSTLEIQRTEQGDSAMYLCASSPGQGQYGYTFGSGTRLTVV.